This TCR beta chain was captured by sequencing in a study of Tregs in tolerant kidney transplant recipients. Whole-study results and caveats: Tregs expanded with activated donor B cells seemed most donor-specific. Findings come from small patient numbers and require larger validation. Biological reproducibility was not directly addressed in this study.

This clone has just a few counts. Antigen specificity is unknown. The data were produced by immunoSEQ multiplex PCR, yet TCRdb's version contains in-frame clones alone and is incomplete. The repertoire holds 100,000 to 150,000 clones, with roughly nine tenths as singletons. Unstimulated Tregs (CD4+CD25+CD127-) and CD4+CD25- non-Tregs were sorted from PBMCs. From germline, CDR1 is MNHEY and CDR2 SMNVEV (reference sequence). V was shortened by 11 bases and J by 10 bases, with 17 bases between the two germline ends. The CDR3 spans 11 residues. The genes are TRBV27 and TRBJ1-1; tentative D call: TRBD1 (5 bases). This clonotype originated in a human donor in good health. The sequenced sample was CD4+ T cells from blood. The CDR3, as DNA: TGTGCCGCCGGGGCCGGGCCAAGAGCTTTCTTT. Amino acid sequence: CAAGAGPRAFF.